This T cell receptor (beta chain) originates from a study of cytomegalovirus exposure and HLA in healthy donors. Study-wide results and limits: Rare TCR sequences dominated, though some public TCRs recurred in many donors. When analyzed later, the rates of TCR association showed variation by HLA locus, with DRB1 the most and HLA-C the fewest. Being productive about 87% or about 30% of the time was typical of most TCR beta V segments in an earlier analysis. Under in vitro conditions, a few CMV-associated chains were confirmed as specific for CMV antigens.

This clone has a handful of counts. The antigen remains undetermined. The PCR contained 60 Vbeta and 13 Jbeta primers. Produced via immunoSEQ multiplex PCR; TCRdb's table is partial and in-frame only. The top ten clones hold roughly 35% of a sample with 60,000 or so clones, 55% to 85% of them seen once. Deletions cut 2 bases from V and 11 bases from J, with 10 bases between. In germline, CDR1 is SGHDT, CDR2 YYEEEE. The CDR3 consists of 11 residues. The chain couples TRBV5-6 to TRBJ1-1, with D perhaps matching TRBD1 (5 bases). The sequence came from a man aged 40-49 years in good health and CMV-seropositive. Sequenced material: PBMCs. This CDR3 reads CASSFGGGAFF. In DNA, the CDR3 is TGTGCCAGCAGCTTCGGGGGAGGGGCTTTCTTT.